Below, 5 T cell receptor beta chains from the same sample are listed, as sequenced in a study of shared clonotypes between healthy human individuals. Naive-designated CD8 cells lacked CD45RO, were positively enriched for CCR7, and omitted terminally differentiated effector memory CD45RA+ cells. Profiling relied on immunoSEQ multiplex PCR, and the TCRdb table lists in-frame clones only, not all of them. The table lists around 2.1 million clones, 90% to 95% of them singletons, with around 1.7% in the top ten. The sequenced sample was naive CD8+ T cells from PBMCs. Every receptor here comes from a man between 18 and 29 years old in good health. Some clones in this sample may be carry-over from other donors' samples.

The rearrangement links TRBV5-4 to TRBJ2-7, with D tentatively TRBD1 (6 bases). The CDR3 runs to 13 residues. Germline-derived CDR1 and CDR2 are SGHNT and YYREEE (reference sequence). V dropped 3 bases and J dropped 2 bases, with 9 bases sitting between them. CDR3 in DNA: TGTGCCAGCAGCTCAGGACAGCCCTACGAGCAGTACTTC. As protein: CASSSGQPYEQYF.

CDR3 residues: CASGDVHTIYF. CDR3 nucleotide sequence: TGTGCCAGCGGCGACGTGCACACCATATATTTT. The chain is built from TRBV6-6 and TRBJ1-3; D gene unclear. V lost 8 bases, J lost 8 bases, and 10 bases lay in between. The germline V gene has CDR1 MNHNY and CDR2 SVGAGI (reference sequence). The CDR3 runs to 11 residues.

The J gene is TRBJ1-2, the V gene TRBV6-1; 7 bases match TRBD1. The ends lost 4 bases at V and 4 bases at J; junction bases unmatched: 9. Per germline, CDR1 MNHNS and CDR2 SASEGT. The CDR3 sequence is 15 residues long. This CDR3 reads CASSGAGTDAYGYTF. For the CDR3, the DNA is TGTGCCAGCAGTGGAGCCGGGACAGACGCCTATGGCTACACCTTC.

The chain carries TRBV7-8 and TRBJ2-5, with 7 bases fitting TRBD1. The length of the CDR3 is 17 residues. CDR1 and CDR2 (germline): SGHVS, FQNEAQ. V dropped 4 bases and J dropped 0; count of bases not matched to a gene: 11. CDR3 amino acids: CASSSNLRTGDQETQYF. CDR3 bases: TGTGCCAGCAGCTCAAATCTCCGGACAGGAGACCAAGAGACCCAGTACTTC.

The J gene is TRBJ2-1, the V gene TRBV4-1; the D is unclear. This CDR3 is built from 15 residues. Germline CDR1 reads MGHRA; CDR2 reads YSYEKL. V shed 0 bases and J shed 4 bases, with 10 bases lying between them. The CDR3 coding sequence is TGCGCCAGCAGCCAAGAGGCGTCCCCTTACAATGAGCAGTTCTTC. It codes for CASSQEASPYNEQFF.